The present entry profiles one TCR beta chain with its context. The data originate from a study of blood T cell repertoires in COVID-19. As handled by the study authors: The authors estimated nucleated cell counts from reference gene primer amplification. The method was immunoSEQ multiplex PCR; TCRdb's version includes in-frame clones alone and lacks a portion of them. V, J and clone size were drawn from that table, and D and trimming were deduced from the DNA. Of some 140,000 clones in the sample, over 60% are singletons; the top ten hold 10% to 15%. The source of this sequence is a man older than 75 with acute or convalescent COVID-19. The sample consisted of peripheral blood.

The CDR3 protein is CASSFRAGGEAFF. CDR3 coding DNA: TGTGCCAGCAGCTTTAGAGCCGGGGGTGAAGCTTTCTTT. The rearrangement joins TRBV7-8 to TRBJ1-1, with D tentatively TRBD1 (5 bases). Between the trimmed V and J ends, which lost 3 bases and 7 bases, there was a span of 12 bases. The CDR3 has 13 residues. Germline CDR1 and CDR2: SGHVS and FQNEAQ.